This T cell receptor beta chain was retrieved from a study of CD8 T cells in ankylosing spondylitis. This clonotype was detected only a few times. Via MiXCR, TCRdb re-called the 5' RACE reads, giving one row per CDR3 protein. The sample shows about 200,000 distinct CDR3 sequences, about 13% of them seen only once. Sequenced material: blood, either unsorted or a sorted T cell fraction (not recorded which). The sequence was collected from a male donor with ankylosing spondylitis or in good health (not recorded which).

CDR3 nucleotides: TGTGCCAGCAGTGACGGGACACTCACCTACGAGCAGTACTTC. Protein: CASSDGTLTYEQYF. V is TRBV6-1 and J is TRBJ2-7, with a tentative D call TRBD1 (6 bases). The CDR3 totals 14 residues. V shed 3 bases and J shed 2 bases, with 11 bases lying between them. CDR1 and CDR2 (germline): MNHNS, SASEGT.